Below are 5 T cell receptor beta chains sequenced from a single sample in a study of graft-versus-host responses after intestinal transplantation. Method: immunoSEQ multiplex PCR; TCRdb's copy keeps in-frame clones and lacks some. Among 99,000 or so clones listed, around 92% were seen once. These receptors are not linked to any known antigen. Material: unstimulated CD8+ T cells sorted from spleen or lymph node cells, obtained before transplant. All receptors come from a human donor who was the organ donor for an intestinal transplant.

The V gene is TRBV14, the J gene TRBJ2-2; D ambiguous. Germline lookup yields CDR1 SGHDN and CDR2 FVKESK. This CDR3 contains 20 residues. Trimming removed 4 bases from V and 8 bases from J, with 32 bases in between. The CDR3 here is CASSRTYPVVRPIGSGELFF. Written as DNA, the CDR3 is TGTGCCAGCAGCCGAACCTACCCGGTCGTCAGGCCCATAGGTTCGGGGGAGCTGTTTTTT.

V usage is TRBV6-6 and J usage is TRBJ1-2, with a weak D call TRBD1 (6 bases). The CDR3 runs to 13 residues. The V gene's germline CDR1 is MNHNY and CDR2 SVGAGI (reference sequence). V lost 8 bases and J lost 4, with 14 bases in between. The CDR3 coding sequence is TGTGCCAGCGGCGGGGGCCGTGGCTATGGCTACACCTTC. Amino acid sequence: CASGGGRGYGYTF.

The V gene is TRBV9, the J gene TRBJ2-7, with 7 bases lining up with TRBD1. Germline V lookup: CDR1 SGDLS, CDR2 YYNGEE. The CDR3 has 14 amino acids. V gave up 3 bases and J gave up 1 base; unmatched junction bases: 4. CDR3 DNA sequence: TGTGCCAGCAGCGCCGGGACAGAGTCCTACGAGCAGTACTTC. Encoded protein: CASSAGTESYEQYF.

The V and J genes are TRBV5-8 and TRBJ2-3; TRBD1 agrees at 7 bases. Germline CDR1 and CDR2: SGHTS and YDEGEE. V dropped 5 bases and J dropped 2; count of bases not matched to a gene: 14. This CDR3 spans 17 amino acids. In DNA form, the CDR3 reads TGTGCCAGCAGGCTGATCAAGGGGGCCAAACACACAGATACGCAGTATTTT. This codes for CASRLIKGAKHTDTQYF.

The genes are TRBV6-5 and TRBJ2-7; 7 bases map to TRBD1. This CDR3 comprises 14 residues. Germline V gene sequence: CDR1 MNHEY, CDR2 SVGAGI. The junction had 3 bases not matched to a gene; V was cut back by 2 bases and J by 2 bases. CDR3 sequence: CASSYRDSPYEQYF. As DNA, the CDR3 is TGTGCCAGCAGTTACCGGGACAGCCCCTACGAGCAGTACTTC.